This record concerns one T cell receptor (beta chain) sequence. Its target is not known. These data come from a study of OX40 agonist ivuxolimab in advanced cancers. Study in general: The drug used for patients, ivuxolimab, was an agonistic anti-OX40 (CD134) antibody. Patients were infused with ivuxolimab every 2 weeks at 0.01 to 10 mg/kg. Study-level points and caveats: Nonresponders, in some cases, also had low normalized T-cell clonal expansion. The mean number of expanded clones was higher in CD8+ T cells than in CD4+.

The CDR3 is made up of 14 amino acids. CDR1 and CDR2 (germline): MDHEN, SYDVKM. Trimming left V 4 bases short and J 3 bases short, with 11 bases between. The repertoire was sequenced with immunoSEQ multiplex PCR; TCRdb's copy has only in-frame clones and lacks some. Of roughly 97,000 clones in the sample, 85% to 90% were seen once. The clonotype originates from an adult with an advanced solid tumor such as melanoma, head and neck, liver or kidney cancer. V usage is TRBV28 and J usage is TRBJ2-3, with D unresolved. Here the sequenced sample was CD4+ or CD8+ T cells sorted from blood, taken in a trial of the OX40 agonist ivuxolimab. CDR3 sequence: CASSSTVLTDTQYF. The CDR3 nucleotides are TGTGCCAGCAGTTCCACCGTCTTAACAGATACGCAGTATTTT.